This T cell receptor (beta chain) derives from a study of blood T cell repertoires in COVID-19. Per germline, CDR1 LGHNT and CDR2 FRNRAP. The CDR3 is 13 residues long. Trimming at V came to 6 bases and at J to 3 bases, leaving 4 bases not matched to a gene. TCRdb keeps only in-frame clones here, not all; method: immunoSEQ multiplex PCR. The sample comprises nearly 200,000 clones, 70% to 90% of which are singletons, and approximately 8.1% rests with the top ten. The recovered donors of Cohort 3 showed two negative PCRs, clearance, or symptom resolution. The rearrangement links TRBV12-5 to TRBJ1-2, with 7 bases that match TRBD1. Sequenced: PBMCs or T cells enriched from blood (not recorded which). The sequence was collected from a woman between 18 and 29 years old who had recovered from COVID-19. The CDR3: CASGPDRDYGYTF. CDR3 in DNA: TGTGCTAGTGGCCCCGACAGGGACTATGGCTACACCTTC.